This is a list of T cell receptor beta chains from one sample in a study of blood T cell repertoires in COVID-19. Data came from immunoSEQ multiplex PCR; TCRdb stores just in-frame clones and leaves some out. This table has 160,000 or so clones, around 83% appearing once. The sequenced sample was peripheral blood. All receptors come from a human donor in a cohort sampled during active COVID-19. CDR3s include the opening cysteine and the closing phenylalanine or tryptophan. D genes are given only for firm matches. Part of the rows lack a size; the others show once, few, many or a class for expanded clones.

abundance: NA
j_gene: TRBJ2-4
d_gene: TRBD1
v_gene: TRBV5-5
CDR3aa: CASSFDRGTKNIQYF
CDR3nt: TGTGCCAGCAGCTTTGACAGGGGAACCAAAAACATTCAGTACTTC

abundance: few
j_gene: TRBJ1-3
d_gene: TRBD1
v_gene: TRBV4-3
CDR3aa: CASSQGQGAGNTIYF
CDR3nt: TGCGCCAGCAGCCAAGGTCAGGGGGCTGGAAACACCATATATTTT

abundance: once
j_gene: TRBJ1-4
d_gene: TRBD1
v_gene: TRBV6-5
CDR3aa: CASTTQGAGEKLFF
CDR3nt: TGTGCCAGCACGACACAGGGGGCGGGTGAAAAACTGTTTTTT

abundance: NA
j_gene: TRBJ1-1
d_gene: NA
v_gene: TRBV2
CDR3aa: CASSEMGRAFF
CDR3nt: TGTGCCAGCAGTGAGATGGGGAGAGCTTTCTTT

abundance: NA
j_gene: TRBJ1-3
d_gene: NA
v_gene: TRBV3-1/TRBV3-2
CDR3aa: CASSLRQGASGNTIYF
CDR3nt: TGTGCCAGCAGCTTGAGGCAAGGGGCGTCTGGAAACACCATATATTTT

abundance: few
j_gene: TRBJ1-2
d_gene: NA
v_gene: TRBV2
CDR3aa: CASSVRDYGYTF
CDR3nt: TGTGCCAGCAGTGTCAGGGACTATGGCTACACCTTC

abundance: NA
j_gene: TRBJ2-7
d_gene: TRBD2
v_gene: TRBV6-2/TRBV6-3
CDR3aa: CASSPGGSGSEQYF
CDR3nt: TGTGCCAGCAGCCCCGGGGGTAGCGGGAGCGAGCAGTACTTC

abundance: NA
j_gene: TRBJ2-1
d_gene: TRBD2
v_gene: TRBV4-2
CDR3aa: CASSLTSRDYNEQFF
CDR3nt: TGTGCCAGCAGCCTGACTAGCAGAGATTACAATGAGCAGTTCTTC

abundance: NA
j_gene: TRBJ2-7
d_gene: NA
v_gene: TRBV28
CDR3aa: CASSFQGYEQYF
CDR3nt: TGTGCCAGCAGTTTCCAGGGGTACGAGCAGTACTTC

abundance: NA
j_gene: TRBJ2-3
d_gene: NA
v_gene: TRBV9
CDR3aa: CASSPGTYTDTQYF
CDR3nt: TGTGCCAGCAGCCCTGGGACTTACACAGATACGCAGTATTTT

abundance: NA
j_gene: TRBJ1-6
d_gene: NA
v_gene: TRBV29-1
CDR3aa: CSAHPGEPFSPLHF
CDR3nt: TGCAGCGCCCACCCAGGGGAGCCCTTTTCACCCCTCCACTTT

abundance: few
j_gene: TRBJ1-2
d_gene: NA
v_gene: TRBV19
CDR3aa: CASSTASRGRRWQESGYTF
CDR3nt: TGTGCCAGTAGTACGGCCTCCCGGGGTAGGCGCTGGCAAGAATCTGGCTACACCTTC

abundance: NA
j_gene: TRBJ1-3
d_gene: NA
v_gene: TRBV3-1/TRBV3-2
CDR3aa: CASSQATSGNTIYF
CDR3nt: TGTGCCAGCAGCCAAGCAACATCTGGAAACACCATATATTTT

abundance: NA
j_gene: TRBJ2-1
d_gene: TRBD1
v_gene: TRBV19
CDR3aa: CASSIGDSNYNEQFF
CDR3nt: TGTGCCAGTAGTATAGGGGACAGTAACTACAATGAGCAGTTCTTC

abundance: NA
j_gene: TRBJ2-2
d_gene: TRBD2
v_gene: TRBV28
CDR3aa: CASGLAGGWGELFF
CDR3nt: TGTGCCAGCGGACTAGCGGGAGGATGGGGGGAGCTGTTTTTT

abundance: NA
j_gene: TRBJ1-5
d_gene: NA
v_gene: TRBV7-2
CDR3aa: CASSLDFPQANQPQHF
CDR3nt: TGTGCCAGCAGCTTAGATTTCCCCCAGGCGAATCAGCCCCAGCATTTT

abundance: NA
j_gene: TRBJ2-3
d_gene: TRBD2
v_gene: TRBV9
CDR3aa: CASSPTSGSGDTQYF
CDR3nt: TGTGCCAGCAGCCCCACTAGCGGGAGTGGAGATACGCAGTATTTT

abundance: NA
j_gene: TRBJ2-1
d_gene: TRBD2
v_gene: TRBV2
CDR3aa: CASSEISSGSNEQFF
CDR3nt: TGTGCCAGCAGTGAAATCTCTAGCGGGAGCAATGAGCAGTTCTTC

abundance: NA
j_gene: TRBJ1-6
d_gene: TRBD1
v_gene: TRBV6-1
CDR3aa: CASSEETGYNSPLHF
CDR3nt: TGTGCCAGCAGTGAAGAGACAGGGTATAATTCACCCCTCCACTTT

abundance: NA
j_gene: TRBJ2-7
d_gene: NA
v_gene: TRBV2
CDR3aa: CASSEGVAVYEQYF
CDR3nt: TGTGCCAGCAGTGAAGGGGTAGCGGTCTACGAGCAGTACTTC

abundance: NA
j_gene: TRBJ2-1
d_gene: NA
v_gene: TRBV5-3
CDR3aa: CARSESGGSYNEQFF
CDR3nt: TGTGCCAGAAGCGAAAGCGGAGGCTCCTACAATGAGCAGTTCTTC